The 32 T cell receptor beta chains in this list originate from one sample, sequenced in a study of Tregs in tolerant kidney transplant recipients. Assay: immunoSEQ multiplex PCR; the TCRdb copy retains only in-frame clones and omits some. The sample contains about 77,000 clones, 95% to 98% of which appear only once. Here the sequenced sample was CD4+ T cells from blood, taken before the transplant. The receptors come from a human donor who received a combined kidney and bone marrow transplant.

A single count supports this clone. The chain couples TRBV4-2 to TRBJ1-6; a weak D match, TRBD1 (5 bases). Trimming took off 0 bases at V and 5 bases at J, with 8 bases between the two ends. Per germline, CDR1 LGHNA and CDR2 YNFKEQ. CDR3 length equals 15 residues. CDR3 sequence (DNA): TGTGCCAGCAGCCAAGATTCACAGGATAATTCACCCCTCCACTTT. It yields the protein CASSQDSQDNSPLHF.

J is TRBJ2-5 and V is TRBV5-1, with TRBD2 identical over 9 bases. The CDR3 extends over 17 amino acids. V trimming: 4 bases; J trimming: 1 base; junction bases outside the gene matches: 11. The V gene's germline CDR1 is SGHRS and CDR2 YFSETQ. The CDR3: CASSPVQTSGIQETQYF. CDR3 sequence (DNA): TGCGCCAGCAGCCCAGTTCAGACTAGCGGTATCCAAGAGACCCAGTACTTC.

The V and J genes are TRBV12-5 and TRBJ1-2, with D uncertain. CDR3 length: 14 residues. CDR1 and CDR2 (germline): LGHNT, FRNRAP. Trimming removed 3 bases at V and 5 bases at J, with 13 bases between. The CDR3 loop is CASGLAPVPYGYTF. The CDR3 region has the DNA TGTGCTAGTGGTTTAGCTCCGGTACCATATGGCTACACCTTC.

This chain's CDR3 is CASNPSTTQYF. Here the CDR3 DNA reads TGTGCCAGCAATCCTAGCACGACCCAGTACTTC. The rearrangement joins TRBV2 to TRBJ2-5; the D gene is possibly TRBD2 (5 bases). Germline CDR1 SNHLY, CDR2 FYNNEI. The CDR3 has 11 residues. V was cut by 7 bases and J by 7 bases, with 10 bases left in between.

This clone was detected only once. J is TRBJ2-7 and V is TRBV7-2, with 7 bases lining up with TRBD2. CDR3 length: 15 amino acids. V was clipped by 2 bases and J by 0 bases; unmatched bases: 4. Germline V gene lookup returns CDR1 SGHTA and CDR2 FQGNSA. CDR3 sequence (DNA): TGTGCCAGCAGCTTACAAGCGGGAAGCTCCTACGAGCAGTACTTC. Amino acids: CASSLQAGSSYEQYF.

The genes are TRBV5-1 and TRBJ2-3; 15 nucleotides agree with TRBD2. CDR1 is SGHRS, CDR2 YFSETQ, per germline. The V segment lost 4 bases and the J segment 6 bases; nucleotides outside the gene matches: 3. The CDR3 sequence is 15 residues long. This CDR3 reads CASSRGLAGGDTQYF. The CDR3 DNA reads TGCGCCAGCAGCCGAGGACTAGCGGGAGGGGATACGCAGTATTTT.

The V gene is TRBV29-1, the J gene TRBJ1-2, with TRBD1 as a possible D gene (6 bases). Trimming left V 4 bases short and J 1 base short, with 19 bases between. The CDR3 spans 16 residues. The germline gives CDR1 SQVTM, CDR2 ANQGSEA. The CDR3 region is CSVVGGFRGVNYGYTF. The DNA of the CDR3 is TGCAGCGTTGTAGGGGGTTTCAGGGGCGTTAACTATGGCTACACCTTC. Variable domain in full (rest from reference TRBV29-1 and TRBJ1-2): SAVISQKPSRDICQRGTSLTIQCQVDSQVTMMFWYRQQPGQSLTLIATANQGSEATYESGFVIDKFPISRPNLTFSTLTVSNMSPEDSSIYLCSVVGGFRGVNYGYTFGSGTRLTVV.

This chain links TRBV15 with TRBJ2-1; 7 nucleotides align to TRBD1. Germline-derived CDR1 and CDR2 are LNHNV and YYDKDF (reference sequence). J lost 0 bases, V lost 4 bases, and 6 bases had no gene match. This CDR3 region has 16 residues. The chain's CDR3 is CATSKDRASSYNEQFF. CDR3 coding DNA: TGTGCCACCAGCAAAGACAGGGCGAGCTCCTACAATGAGCAGTTCTTC.

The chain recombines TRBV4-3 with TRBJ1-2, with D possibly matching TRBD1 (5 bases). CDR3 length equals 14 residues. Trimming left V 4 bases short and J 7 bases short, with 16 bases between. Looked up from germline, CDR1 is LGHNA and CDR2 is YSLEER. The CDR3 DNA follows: TGCGCCAGCAGCCCTTCGACAGCTAGGCGTGGCTACACCTTC. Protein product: CASSPSTARRGYTF.

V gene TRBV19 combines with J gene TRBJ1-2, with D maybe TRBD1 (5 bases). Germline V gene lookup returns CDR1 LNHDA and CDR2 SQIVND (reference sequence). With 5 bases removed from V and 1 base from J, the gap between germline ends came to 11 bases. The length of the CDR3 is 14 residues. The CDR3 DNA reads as TGTGCCAGTAGTGTCGACAGATTTAACTATGGCTACACCTTC. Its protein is CASSVDRFNYGYTF.

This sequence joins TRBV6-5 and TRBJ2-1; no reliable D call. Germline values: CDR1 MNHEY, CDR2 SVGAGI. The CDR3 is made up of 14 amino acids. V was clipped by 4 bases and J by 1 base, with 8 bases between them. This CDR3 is CASSLGRSYNEQFF. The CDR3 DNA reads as TGTGCCAGCAGTTTGGGCCGTTCCTACAATGAGCAGTTCTTC.

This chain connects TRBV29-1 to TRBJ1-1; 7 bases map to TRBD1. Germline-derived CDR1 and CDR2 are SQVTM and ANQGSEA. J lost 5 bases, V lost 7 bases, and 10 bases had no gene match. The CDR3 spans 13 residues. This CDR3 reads CSGQTGFNTEAFF. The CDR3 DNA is TGCAGCGGTCAGACAGGGTTTAATACTGAAGCTTTCTTT.

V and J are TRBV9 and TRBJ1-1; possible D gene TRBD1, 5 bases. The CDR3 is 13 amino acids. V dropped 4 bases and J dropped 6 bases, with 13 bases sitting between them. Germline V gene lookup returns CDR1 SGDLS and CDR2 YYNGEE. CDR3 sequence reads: CASSRGGEAEAFF. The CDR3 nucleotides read TGTGCCAGCAGCCGCGGGGGAGAGGCTGAAGCTTTCTTT.

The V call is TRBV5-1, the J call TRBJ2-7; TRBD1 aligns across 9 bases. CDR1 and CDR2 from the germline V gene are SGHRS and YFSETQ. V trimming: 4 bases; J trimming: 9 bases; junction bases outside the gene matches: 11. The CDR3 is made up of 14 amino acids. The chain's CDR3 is CASSPGTGFPWQYF. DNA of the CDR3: TGCGCCAGCAGCCCGGGGACAGGGTTCCCTTGGCAGTACTTC.

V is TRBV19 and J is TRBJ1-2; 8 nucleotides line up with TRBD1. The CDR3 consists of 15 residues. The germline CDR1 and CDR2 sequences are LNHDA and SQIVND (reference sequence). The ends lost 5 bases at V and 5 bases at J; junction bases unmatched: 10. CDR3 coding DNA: TGTGCCAGTAGTGCCGCTGGACAGGGAATGTATGGCTACACCTTC. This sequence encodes CASSAAGQGMYGYTF.

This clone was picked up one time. For the CDR3, the DNA is TGTGCCAGCAGTGAGACATTTGCCTATACGCAGTATTTT. It is translated as CASSETFAYTQYF. The chain recombines TRBV6-1 with TRBJ2-3; no clear D. Trimming took off 3 bases at V and 7 bases at J, with 11 bases between the two ends. Germline CDR1 and CDR2: MNHNS and SASEGT. The CDR3 sequence is 13 residues long.

The chain's CDR3 is CASSKDRGYEKLFF. Here the CDR3 DNA reads TGTGCCAGCAGTAAGGACAGGGGTTATGAAAAACTGTTTTTT. The chain recombines TRBV6-5 with TRBJ1-4; 9 positions agree with TRBD1. Losses at the gene ends were 5 bases for V and 6 bases for J; bases not matched to a gene: 4. The CDR3 length is 14 residues. Germline assignment: CDR1 MNHEY and CDR2 SVGAGI.

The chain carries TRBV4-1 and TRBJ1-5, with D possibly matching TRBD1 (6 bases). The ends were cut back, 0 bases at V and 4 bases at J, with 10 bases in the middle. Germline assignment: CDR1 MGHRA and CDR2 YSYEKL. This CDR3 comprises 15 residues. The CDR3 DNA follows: TGCGCCAGCAGCCAAGACAACAGGGTTAATCAGCCCCAGCATTTT. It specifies CASSQDNRVNQPQHF.

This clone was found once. CDR3 sequence reads: CASSSGTVSTEAFF. The DNA for the CDR3 is TGTGCCAGCAGTTCGGGGACAGTTTCCACTGAAGCTTTCTTT. This chain uses TRBV27 with TRBJ1-1, with 7 bases matching TRBD1. There are 14 residues in the CDR3. Germline CDR1 is MNHEY and CDR2 is SMNVEV (reference sequence). Germline trimming cut 4 bases from V and 4 bases from J; bases unmatched to any gene: 6.

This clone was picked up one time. CDR3 DNA sequence: TGTGCCTGGAGTCTTAAGTCCTTAGCTAACTATGGCTACACCTTC. It translates to CAWSLKSLANYGYTF. The chain combines TRBV30 with TRBJ1-2; D unclear. This CDR3 has 15 residues. Germline CDR1 and CDR2: GTSNPN and SVGIG (reference sequence). Trimming removed 2 bases from V and 0 bases from J, with 13 bases in between.

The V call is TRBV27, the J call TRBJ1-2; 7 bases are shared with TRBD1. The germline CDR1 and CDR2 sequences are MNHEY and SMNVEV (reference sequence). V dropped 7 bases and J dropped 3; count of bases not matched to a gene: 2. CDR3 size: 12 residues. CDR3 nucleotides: TGTGCCAGCATAGGGACAGACTATGGCTACACCTTC. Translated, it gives CASIGTDYGYTF.

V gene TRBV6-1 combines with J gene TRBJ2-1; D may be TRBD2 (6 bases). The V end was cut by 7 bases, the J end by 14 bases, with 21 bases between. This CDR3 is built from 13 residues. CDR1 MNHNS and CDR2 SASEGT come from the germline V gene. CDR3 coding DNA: TGTGCCAGCAATCCGAGACGGGTTGGAGGGAAGTTCTTC. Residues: CASNPRRVGGKFF.

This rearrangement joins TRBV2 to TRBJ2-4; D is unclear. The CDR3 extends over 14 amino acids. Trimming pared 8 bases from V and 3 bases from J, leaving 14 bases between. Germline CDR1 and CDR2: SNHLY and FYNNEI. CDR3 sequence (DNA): TGTGCCAGCGCCAGTTTCTTTGGCAAAAACATTCAGTACTTC. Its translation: CASASFFGKNIQYF.

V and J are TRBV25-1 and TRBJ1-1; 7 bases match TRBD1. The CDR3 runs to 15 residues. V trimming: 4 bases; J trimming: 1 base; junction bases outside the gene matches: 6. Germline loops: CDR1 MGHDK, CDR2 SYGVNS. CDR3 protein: CASSASRQGNTEAFF. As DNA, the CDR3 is TGTGCCAGCAGTGCCTCTAGACAGGGGAACACTGAAGCTTTCTTT.

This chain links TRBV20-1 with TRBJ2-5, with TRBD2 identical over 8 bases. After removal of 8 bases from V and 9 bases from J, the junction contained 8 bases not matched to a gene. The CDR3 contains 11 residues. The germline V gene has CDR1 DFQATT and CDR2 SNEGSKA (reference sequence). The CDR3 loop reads CSSSGRAAQYF. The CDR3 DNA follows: TGCAGTTCTTCCGGGAGGGCCGCCCAGTACTTC.

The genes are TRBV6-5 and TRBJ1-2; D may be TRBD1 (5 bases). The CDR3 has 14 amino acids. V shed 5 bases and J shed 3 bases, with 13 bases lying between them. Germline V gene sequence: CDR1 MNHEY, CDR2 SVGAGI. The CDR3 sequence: CASSPGLTYYGYTF. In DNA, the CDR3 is TGTGCCAGCAGTCCGGGACTGACGTACTATGGCTACACCTTC.

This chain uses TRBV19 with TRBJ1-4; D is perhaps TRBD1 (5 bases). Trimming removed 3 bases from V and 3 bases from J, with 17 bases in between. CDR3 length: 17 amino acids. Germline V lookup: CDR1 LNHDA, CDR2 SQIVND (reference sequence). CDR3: CASSIFLITGPNEKLFF. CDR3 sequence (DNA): TGTGCCAGTAGTATTTTCCTCATCACAGGCCCTAATGAAAAACTGTTTTTT.

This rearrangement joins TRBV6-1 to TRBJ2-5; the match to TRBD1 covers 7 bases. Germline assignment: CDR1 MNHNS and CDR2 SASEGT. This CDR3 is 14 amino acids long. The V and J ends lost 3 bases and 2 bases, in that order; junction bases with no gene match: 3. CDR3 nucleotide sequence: TGTGCCAGCAGTGAGCCGGGACAGCAAGAGACCCAGTACTTC. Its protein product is CASSEPGQQETQYF.

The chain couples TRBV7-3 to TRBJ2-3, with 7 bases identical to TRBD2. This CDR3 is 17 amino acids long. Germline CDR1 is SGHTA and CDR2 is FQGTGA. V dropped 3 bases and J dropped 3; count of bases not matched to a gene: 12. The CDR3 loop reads CASSFRGPLGGTDTQYF. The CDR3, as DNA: TGTGCCAGCAGCTTTAGGGGCCCATTGGGGGGGACAGATACGCAGTATTTT.

The CDR3 is CASSLFFQNTEAFF. CDR3 nucleotide sequence: TGTGCCAGCAGCTTGTTTTTTCAGAACACTGAAGCTTTCTTT. The gene calls are TRBV5-5 and TRBJ1-1; D remains unclear. V lost 1 base and J 1 base, leaving 8 bases between the germline ends. The CDR3 spans 14 residues. CDR1 is SGHKS, CDR2 YYEKEE, per germline (reference sequence).

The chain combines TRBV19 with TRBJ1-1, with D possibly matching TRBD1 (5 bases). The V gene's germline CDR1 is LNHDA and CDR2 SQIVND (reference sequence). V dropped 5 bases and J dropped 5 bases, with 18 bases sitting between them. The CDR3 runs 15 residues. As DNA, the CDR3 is TGTGCCAGTAGTTCAACCGGGCAGGGCGGTACTGAAGCTTTCTTT. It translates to CASSSTGQGGTEAFF.

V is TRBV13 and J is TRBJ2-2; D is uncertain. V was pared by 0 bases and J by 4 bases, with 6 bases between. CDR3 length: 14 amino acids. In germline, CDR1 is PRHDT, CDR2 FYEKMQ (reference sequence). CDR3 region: CASSLGQLTGELFF. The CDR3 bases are TGTGCCAGCAGCTTAGGACAGCTCACCGGGGAGCTGTTTTTT.